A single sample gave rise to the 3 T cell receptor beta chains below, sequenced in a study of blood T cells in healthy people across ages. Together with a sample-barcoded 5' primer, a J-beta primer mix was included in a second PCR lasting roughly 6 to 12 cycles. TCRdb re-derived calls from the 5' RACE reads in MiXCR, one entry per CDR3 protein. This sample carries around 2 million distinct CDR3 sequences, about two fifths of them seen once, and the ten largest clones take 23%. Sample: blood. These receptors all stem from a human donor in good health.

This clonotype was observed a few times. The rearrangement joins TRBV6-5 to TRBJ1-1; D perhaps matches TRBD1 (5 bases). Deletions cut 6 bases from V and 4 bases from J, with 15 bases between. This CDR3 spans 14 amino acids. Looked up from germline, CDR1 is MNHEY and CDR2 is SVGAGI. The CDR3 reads CASSRRDGSTEAFF. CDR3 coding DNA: TGTGCCAGCAGCCGCAGGGACGGGAGCACTGAAGCTTTCTTT.

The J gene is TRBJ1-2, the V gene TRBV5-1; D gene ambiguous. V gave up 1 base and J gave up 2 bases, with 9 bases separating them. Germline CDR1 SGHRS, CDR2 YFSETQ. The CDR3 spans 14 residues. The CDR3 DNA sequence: TGCGCCAGCAGCTTGATGGGAACCAACTATGGCTACACCTTC. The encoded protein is CASSLMGTNYGYTF.

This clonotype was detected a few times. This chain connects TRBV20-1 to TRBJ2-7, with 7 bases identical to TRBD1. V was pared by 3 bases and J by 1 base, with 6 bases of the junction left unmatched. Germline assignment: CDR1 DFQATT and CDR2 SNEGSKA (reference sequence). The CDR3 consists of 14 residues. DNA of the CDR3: TGCAGTGCTAGTAAGCAGGGGGTTTCCTACGAGCAGTACTTC. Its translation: CSASKQGVSYEQYF.